This is a list of T cell receptor beta chains from one sample in a study of metastatic and nonmetastatic thyroid tumors. MiXCR was used by TCRdb to re-call the PCR reads. Of 24,000 or so clones in the sample, 13% are singletons; the top ten hold about a sixth. Material: blood. The source of these receptors is a female donor with papillary thyroid cancer or a benign thyroid nodule (not recorded which). Some clones in this sample may be carry-over from other donors' samples. Both conserved end residues are trimmed from each CDR3. The D gene is left open where the match is weak.

TRBD1	TRBJ1-6	TRBV11-2	ASSLIGTAFYNSPLH
-	TRBJ1-1	TRBV14	ASSGSRTGGAF
-	TRBJ1-4	TRBV20-1	SARAGETLTEKLF
-	TRBJ2-3	TRBV6-2/TRBV6-3	ASREQGSGKVTQY
-	TRBJ2-5	TRBV28	ARGLSQGLETQY
TRBD1	TRBJ2-7	TRBV6-1	ASQRGTGAYEQY
TRBD2	TRBJ2-4	TRBV4-2	ASSPLGGLAGGPMNIQY
TRBD2	TRBJ2-7	TRBV5-5	ASSPGGGRLGYEQY
-	TRBJ2-7	TRBV7-2	ASSLSAGSYEQY
TRBD1	TRBJ2-7	TRBV27	ATKSSGGGGEQY
-	TRBJ1-5	TRBV2	ASSEYRVSGFQPQH
-	TRBJ1-2	TRBV2	ASSERNTNNGYT
-	TRBJ1-1	TRBV7-6	ASSWGGPNTEAF
-	TRBJ1-6	TRBV30	AWSATARAVAS
-	TRBJ1-2	TRBV20-1	SASPAWYGYT
TRBD2	TRBJ2-2	TRBV6-6	ASSPWSSGIGNTGELF
-	TRBJ2-2	TRBV6-2/TRBV6-3	ASSSFTPGEVGTGELF
-	TRBJ2-3	TRBV29-1	SVVGTTDTQY
-	TRBJ1-2	TRBV11-2	ASSPGTYGYT
-	TRBJ2-7	TRBV6-2/TRBV6-3	ASTGTVKNPYEQY
TRBD1	TRBJ1-3	TRBV15	ATSLDRGTGNTIY
-	TRBJ2-1	TRBV6-7	ASSCAAGASHPRVCNEQF
TRBD2	TRBJ2-7	TRBV11-2	ASSLARTSEQY
-	TRBJ2-1	TRBV11-2	ASTLAYEQF
-	TRBJ2-4	TRBV19	ASSVRGAAKNIQY
TRBD1	TRBJ1-4	TRBV28	ASSLQGAEKLF
-	TRBJ2-6	TRBV4-2	ASSQELLLNSGANVLT
-	TRBJ2-2	TRBV12-3/TRBV12-4	ASNGGANTGELF
TRBD2	TRBJ2-5	TRBV2	ASKPPPGGGETQY
-	TRBJ2-1	TRBV9	ASSVDPRRVSYNEQF
-	TRBJ2-1	TRBV20-1	SAIAQFLGYEQF
TRBD1	TRBJ2-7	TRBV4-1	ASSQGSAPGQGCYEQY
-	TRBJ2-4	TRBV7-2	ASSFGVRAKNIQY
-	TRBJ2-7	TRBV12-3/TRBV12-4	ASSRTVTTYEQY
-	TRBJ2-2	TRBV7-9	ASRYGASGTGELF
-	TRBJ1-4	TRBV20-1	SASPGGAMF
-	TRBJ1-4	TRBV20-1	SARDPRVGEKLF